A selection of T cell receptor beta chains follows, all from one sample in a study of metastatic and nonmetastatic thyroid tumors. TCRdb reanalyzed the PCR reads via MiXCR. The sample includes about 33,000 clones, about 18% of them seen just once. Sequencing input: blood. The receptors were sampled from a male donor with papillary thyroid cancer or a benign thyroid nodule (not recorded which). Some clones in this sample may be carry-over from other donors' samples. Each CDR3 is given with its conserved first and last residue. A D gene is named only where the DNA matches it firmly.

cdr3_length	v_call	d_call	cdr3_aa
12	TRBV19	TRBD1	CASTRTGNGYTF
16	TRBV28	TRBD1	CASLLGDRGLYSPLHF
14	TRBV5-1	.	CASSLIGFNYEQYF
14	TRBV12-3/TRBV12-4	TRBD1	CASSQGQVKEKLFF
14	TRBV12-3/TRBV12-4	.	CASSWQGPNEKLFF
13	TRBV5-1	TRBD1	CASSLVQGDEQFF
18	TRBV2	TRBD1	CASSGPRTTQGVDYGYTF
18	TRBV11-2	TRBD2	CASSLEYLAGGLQETQYF
14	TRBV15	.	CATSFTGSGNTIYF
16	TRBV6-1	.	CASSEAAYATNEKLFF
18	TRBV6-2/TRBV6-3	.	CASSYLRASGSASNGYTF